This T cell receptor (beta chain) was profiled in a study of shared clonotypes between healthy human individuals (dated by TCRdb to between 2020 and 2021). Turning to the overall study: A couple of women and three men aged 18 to 49 years were included in the cohort. For each donor, three plates each were used for CD4 naive and CD4 memory, two plates were used for CD8 naive, and one plate was used for CD8 memory. To estimate repertoire size and how much clonotype sharing occurs between individuals, the study deeply sequenced the blood TCR repertoires of 4 to 6 healthy adults. Different laboratories and diverse techniques were used to prepare libraries and sequence TCR repertoires, to increase sequencing depth and limit assay-specific biases. Per donor, leukapheresis produced somewhere between about 0.94 and 9 billion PBMCs.

Using the deep immunoSEQ assay, TCR CDR3 regions were amplified from genomic DNA by multiplex PCR. For each cell subset, the extracted genomic DNA was distributed evenly across all wells of several immunoSEQ 96-well plates, and each plate served as one replicate. Each replicate PCR for sorted subsets received around 200 ng genomic DNA, equal to about 30,000 T cell genomes. Purified libraries were measured with a Qubit 3.0 fluorometer, size-checked on a Bioanalyzer 2100, and measured again with the KAPA Library Quantification kit. Every immunoSEQ 96-well plate was sequenced on a separate single-read 150-cycle Illumina NextSeq 550 flow cell. The paper's data handling went like this. Because the immunoSEQ output held only junctional sequences and lacked quality scores, the filtering could not match the filtering applied to full-length reads. Sequences were annotated with PyIR, a Python wrapper for IgBLAST v1.9, using IMGT germline references to assign V/J genes and CDR3. Reads were removed for weak V/J assignments (E-value above 1e-6), missing CDR3, stop codons, out-of-frame junctions, or ambiguous translated residues. A V3J clonotype was defined by an identical inferred V gene, J gene, and CDR3 amino acid sequence. Percentage overlap between repertoires was computed as shared unique clonotypes divided by the size of the smaller repertoire. RTK rarefaction, the Chao1 estimator, and Recon v2.1 estimates of unobserved clonotypes were used to assess repertoire richness. Generation probabilities were computed with OLGA for all TCRbeta clonotypes obtained by the gDNA method from a few donors. TCRdb retrieved this table from immuneACCESS and kept in-frame rearrangements only. Not all clones are present; in checked studies, unresolved V genes account for under half, and no reason is known for the remainder. V, J and clone size are taken as reported in that table, and D and trimming were inferred from the DNA itself. The sample includes some 800,000 clones, with around 92% observed a single time. The ten biggest clones cover more than 20% of the sample.

Results and caveats for the whole study, not just this receptor: Naive subsets generally had larger estimated clonotype richness than memory subsets did. Rarefaction of sorted-subset datasets indicated incomplete sequencing despite the large sequencing depth. The genetic and exposure-history diversity represented was limited by the small number of donors. Clonotypes shared by all four sorted-subset donors showed higher generation probabilities than non-shared clonotypes. Sampling was restricted to blood, and TCR repertoires in tissue are likely to differ from TCR repertoires in blood. Based on pairwise subsampling, the degree of clonotype sharing among donors was expected to be affected by sequencing depth. Approximately 5% of naive CD4, 3.5% of naive CD8, approximately 2% of memory CD4, and about 0.4% of memory CD8 clonotypes were shared across several donors.

Concerning this clone: The specificity of this receptor is unknown. No much larger clonotype is one base removed from it; base qualities were not supplied.

The CDR3 covers 14 residues, taking in both the cysteine and the phenylalanine. Of all the DNA, just the CDR3 is kept, 42 bases in frame from base 1. The trim is 0 bases for V and 4 bases for J, with a gap of 9 bases between the germline ends. According to the germline V gene (reference sequence), CDR1 reads MNHNY and CDR2 reads SVGAGI. CD8 naive samples were obtained by positive selection for CCR7 among CD45RO-negative cells, yielding a CD45RA+CCR7+ population from which TemRA cells were excluded. Donors were healthy HIV-negative adults with no recently reported acute infections or vaccinations. Every donor was a Caucasian adult living in Nashville, Tennessee, USA. Blood was obtained by leukapheresis, after which PBMCs were separated by Ficoll-Histopaque density gradient centrifugation and cryopreserved in liquid nitrogen vapor phase. Analytical flow cytometry was used to check the purity and quantity of every magnetically sorted T cell population. Each sorted fraction had its genomic DNA isolated and then quantified by UV absorbance on a Nanodrop 2000c.

The clonotype comes from a man between 25 and 39 years old in good health. The chain couples TRBV6-6 to TRBJ1-1; no D gene call is confident. The sample comprised naive CD8+ T cells sorted from blood. The cell subset or site label on this specimen signifies: CD45RA+CCR7+. The bases read TGTGCCAGCAGTTACTCGACTCCAGGCACTGAAGCTTTCTTT. The resulting protein is CASSYSTPGTEAFF.